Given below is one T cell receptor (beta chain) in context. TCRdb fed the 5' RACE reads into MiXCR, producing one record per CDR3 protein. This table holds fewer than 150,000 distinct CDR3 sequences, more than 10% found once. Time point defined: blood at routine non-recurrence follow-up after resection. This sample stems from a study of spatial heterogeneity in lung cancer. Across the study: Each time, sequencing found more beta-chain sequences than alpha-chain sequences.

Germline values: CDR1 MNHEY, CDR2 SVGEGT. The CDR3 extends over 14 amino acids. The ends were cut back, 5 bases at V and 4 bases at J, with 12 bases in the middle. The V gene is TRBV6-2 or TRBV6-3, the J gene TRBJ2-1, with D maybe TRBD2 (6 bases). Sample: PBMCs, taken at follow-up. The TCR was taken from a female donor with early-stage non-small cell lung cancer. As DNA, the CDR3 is TGTGCCAGCAGTGACAGACTAGGTTACAATGAGCAGTTCTTC. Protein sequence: CASSDRLGYNEQFF.